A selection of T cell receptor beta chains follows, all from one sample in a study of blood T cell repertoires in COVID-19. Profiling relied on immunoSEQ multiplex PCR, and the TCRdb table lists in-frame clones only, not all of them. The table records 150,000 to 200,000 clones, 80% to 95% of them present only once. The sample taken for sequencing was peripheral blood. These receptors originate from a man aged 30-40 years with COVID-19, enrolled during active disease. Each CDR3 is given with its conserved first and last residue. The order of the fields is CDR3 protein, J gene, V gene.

CASSLGAGALDNEQFF,TRBJ2-1,TRBV7-7
CATSDSSGGEYNEQFF,TRBJ2-1,TRBV24-1
CASSLGPAGGSGELFF,TRBJ2-2,TRBV7-6
CASSDTPASYNEQFF,TRBJ2-1,TRBV9
CASSKGNGLAEETQYF,TRBJ2-5,TRBV21-1
CASRGDGNTEAFF,TRBJ1-1,TRBV12-3/TRBV12-4
CASSPGTSGSWDEQYF,TRBJ2-7,TRBV28
CATSSRTGEEEQFF,TRBJ2-1,TRBV15
CASSLRSSSGYTEAFF,TRBJ1-1,TRBV7-2
CASSLTGIGNYGYTF,TRBJ1-2,TRBV11-2
CASSGTSTNEKLFF,TRBJ1-4,TRBV5-1
CASSRSTDRVNYGYTF,TRBJ1-2,TRBV18
CASGYNRGESNEQFF,TRBJ2-1,TRBV5-1
CASSLSSGTESSTDTQYF,TRBJ2-3,TRBV28
CASSSLAGVYNEQFF,TRBJ2-1,TRBV6-2/TRBV6-3
CASSFGQGIGELFF,TRBJ2-2,TRBV27
CASSQDVRSAAGGYTF,TRBJ1-2,TRBV4-3
CASSLRVQGSNTEAFF,TRBJ1-1,TRBV28
CASSQLAGGSYNEQFF,TRBJ2-1,TRBV3-1/TRBV3-2
CASSLVETGLNSPLHF,TRBJ1-6,TRBV7-2
CASSYQTGALIKFTNEKLFF,TRBJ1-4,TRBV2
CASSPRQTKNTEAFF,TRBJ1-1,TRBV9
CASSSTGTGFSGANVLTF,TRBJ2-6,TRBV19
CASSLTGVWTEAFF,TRBJ1-1,TRBV6-5
CASSHGTGVSNEQFF,TRBJ2-1,TRBV3-1/TRBV3-2
CASSVGGIDGYTF,TRBJ1-2,TRBV5-1
CSVGGTGLETQYF,TRBJ2-5,TRBV29-1
CASSSPGEGSYEQYF,TRBJ2-7,TRBV9
CASSLGWTTGETQYF,TRBJ2-5,TRBV5-4
CASSLTPVTAYNEQFF,TRBJ2-1,TRBV7-3
CASSYYKQGAAEQYF,TRBJ2-7,TRBV6-5
CASSVLLGQGDYEQYF,TRBJ2-7,TRBV19
CASSLGGQGNTEAFF,TRBJ1-1,TRBV5-4
CASSPMGDRYYGYTF,TRBJ1-2,TRBV28
CATRQVRSSGANVLTF,TRBJ2-6,TRBV10-3
CASSGSGNTIYF,TRBJ1-3,TRBV5-1
CASAEANSYEQYF,TRBJ2-7,TRBV7-2
CASGTTTEAFF,TRBJ1-1,TRBV28
CASSFGVFHRGDWEQYF,TRBJ2-7,TRBV6-2/TRBV6-3
CAIEYGTGSNEQFF,TRBJ2-1,TRBV5-8
CASSLTGTGASGANVLTF,TRBJ2-6,TRBV7-8
CASKTGMNTGELFF,TRBJ2-2,TRBV11-3
CASSLGDSRSGELFF,TRBJ2-2,TRBV5-1
CASSTLRGTGFNQPQHF,TRBJ1-5,TRBV6-2/TRBV6-3
CASRPGTSGGSNEQFF,TRBJ2-1,TRBV5-4
CATSPDQTSGRTYNEQFF,TRBJ2-1,TRBV19
CASSHGTGAYNSPLHF,TRBJ1-6,TRBV3-1/TRBV3-2
CASSEAKGVVGELFF,TRBJ2-2,TRBV6-1
CASSHYAGSQTQYF,TRBJ2-5,TRBV14
CASSPDSATNEKLFF,TRBJ1-4,TRBV7-8